One sample yielded the 7 T cell receptor beta chains listed below, sequenced in a study of cytomegalovirus exposure and HLA in healthy donors. TCRdb's table, derived via immunoSEQ multiplex PCR, lists solely in-frame clones and lacks some. Found here are about 250,000 clones, roughly 87% of them singletons; the top ten hold about 12%. The sample was PBMCs. These receptors were obtained from a young man in good health and CMV-seropositive.

The rearrangement uses TRBV5-1 and TRBJ2-7; 12 positions match TRBD1. V was clipped by 4 bases and J by 4 bases; unmatched bases: 9. This CDR3 region has 16 residues. Germline CDR1 is SGHRS and CDR2 is YFSETQ. CDR3 protein: CASSRGGTGGIYEQYF. DNA of the CDR3: TGCGCCAGCAGCCGGGGCGGGACAGGGGGCATTTACGAGCAGTACTTC.

V and J are TRBV28 and TRBJ1-2, with D perhaps TRBD1 (5 bases). The CDR3 extends over 14 amino acids. V lost 2 bases, J lost 6 bases, and 13 bases lay in between. Germline V CDR1 and CDR2: MDHEN, SYDVKM. The CDR3 DNA reads as TGTGCCAGCAGTTTACAGGGCATCCTTCATGGCTACACCTTC. Protein sequence: CASSLQGILHGYTF.

The V gene is TRBV6-1, the J gene TRBJ1-5, with D perhaps matching TRBD1 (6 bases). The CDR3 has 15 residues. In germline, CDR1 is MNHNS, CDR2 SASEGT. V was pared by 3 bases and J by 7 bases, with 16 bases between. The DNA for the CDR3 is TGTGCCAGCAGTGATGCCGGGGGGCGAGGGCAGCCCCAGCATTTT. Translated, it gives CASSDAGGRGQPQHF.

The genes are TRBV29-1 and TRBJ1-4, with 7 bases identical to TRBD1. This CDR3 is 16 amino acids long. CDR1 is SQVTM, CDR2 ANQGSEA, per germline. Trimming at V came to 5 bases and at J to 0 bases, leaving 9 bases not matched to a gene. This CDR3 is CSVMDRLWSTNEKLFF. Here the CDR3 DNA reads TGCAGCGTTATGGACAGGCTCTGGTCAACTAATGAAAAACTGTTTTTT.

V is TRBV11-2 and J is TRBJ2-7, with TRBD1 identical over 12 bases. CDR3 size: 15 residues. After removal of 5 bases from V and 4 bases from J, the junction contained 6 bases not matched to a gene. Looked up from germline, CDR1 is SGHAT and CDR2 is FQNNGV. DNA for the CDR3: TGTGCCAGCAGCGCAGGGACAGGGGGCGGGTACGAGCAGTACTTC. Protein product: CASSAGTGGGYEQYF.

This clone was observed a handful of times. The chain joins TRBV4-1 to TRBJ1-5, with 7 bases that match TRBD1. The junction had 2 bases not matched to a gene; V was cut back by 4 bases and J by 2 bases. Germline lookup yields CDR1 MGHRA and CDR2 YSYEKL. This CDR3 has 14 amino acids. This CDR3 is CASSRDRGNQPQHF. The DNA for the CDR3 is TGCGCCAGCAGCCGAGACAGGGGCAATCAGCCCCAGCATTTT.

The rearrangement links TRBV4-2 to TRBJ2-1; D remains ambiguous. The V and J ends lost 1 base and 7 bases respectively, with 8 bases between them. CDR3 length: 13 amino acids. CDR1 and CDR2 (germline): LGHNA, YNFKEQ. This CDR3 reads CASSQVVENEQFF. CDR3 DNA: TGTGCCAGCAGCCAAGTCGTGGAAAATGAGCAGTTCTTC.